This T cell receptor beta chain was sequenced for a study of blood T cells in healthy people across ages. Through a sample-barcoded 5' primer and a J-beta primer mix, a second PCR was run for 7 to 11 cycles. Using its own MiXCR run on the 5' RACE reads, TCRdb lists one record per CDR3 protein. The sample holds roughly 1 million distinct CDR3 sequences, under 30% seen once. Aged roughly 6 to 90, donors were systemically healthy Caucasians from Russia. These data are also associated with another study on T cells of mothers and their children. As that study records: There were over 8 million TCR beta CDR3 reads from each mother and a few million from each child.

Sequencing was done on a sample of blood. The sequence came from a girl aged 2-10 years in good health.

CDR3 DNA sequence: TGTGCCAGCTCACCCGGGTCCCTTCCTACAGATACGCAGTATTTT. Translation: CASSPGSLPTDTQYF. The gene calls are TRBV18 and TRBJ2-3; D is undetermined. The germline V gene has CDR1 KGHSH and CDR2 LQKENI. Trimming shortened V by 3 bases and J by 3 bases, and 13 bases separated the two germline ends. CDR3 size: 15 residues.